Below are 16 T cell receptor beta chains sequenced from a single sample in a study of human T cells and chemical hapten exposure. Time point given: healthy volunteer bleed at 6 weeks. Extraction yielded total RNA from whole blood (unfractionated). TCRdb processed the RACE reads anew with MiXCR; each CDR3 protein has one entry. This table holds about 80,000 distinct CDR3 sequences, around 9.4% found once. Sequenced sample: whole blood. These receptors all come from a female donor in good health. Some clones in this sample may be carry-over from other donors' samples.

The table lists this clonotype with many counts. CDR3 sequence (DNA): TGTGCCAGCTCACTTCGGACAGGGGGCGGTGGCACTGAAGCTTTCTTT. Amino acids: CASSLRTGGGGTEAFF. The V call is TRBV18, the J call TRBJ1-1; 11 positions agree with TRBD1. The germline gives CDR1 KGHSH, CDR2 LQKENI. V lost 4 bases, J lost 4 bases, and 8 bases stayed unmatched. This CDR3 has 16 amino acids.

The chain is built from TRBV3-1 and TRBJ1-1; a possible D gene is TRBD1 (6 bases). Between the trimmed V and J ends, which lost 5 bases and 4 bases, there was a span of 20 bases. Germline loops: CDR1 LGHDT, CDR2 YNNKEL (reference sequence). This CDR3 region has 16 residues. For the CDR3, the DNA is TGTGCCAGCAGCAAAGTTAACAGGGATTTAGGCACTGAAGCTTTCTTT. The encoded protein is CASSKVNRDLGTEAFF.

This clonotype has ten or more counts. The rearrangement uses TRBV28 and TRBJ2-3, with TRBD1 matching over 7 bases. V gave up 3 bases and J gave up 1 base; unmatched junction bases: 10. Germline V gives CDR1 MDHEN, CDR2 SYDVKM. This CDR3 is 17 amino acids long. CDR3 amino acids: CASSLVEEGGGTDTQYF. The DNA of the CDR3 is TGTGCCAGCAGTTTGGTGGAGGAAGGGGGCGGCACAGATACGCAGTATTTT.

In its sample, this clonotype was seen many times. CDR3 residues: CSANSGNTIYF. The CDR3 region has the DNA TGCAGCGCGAACTCTGGAAACACCATATATTTT. The V call is TRBV29-1, the J call TRBJ1-3; D is ambiguous. CDR3 length: 11 residues. Trimming left V 7 bases short and J 0 bases short, with 4 bases between. Germline assignment: CDR1 SQVTM and CDR2 ANQGSEA.

This clonotype was counted many times. V is TRBV21-1 and J is TRBJ1-5; TRBD1 reflects the table's D call only, with no check against the DNA. TRBV21-1 is reported as a pseudogene. The length of the CDR3 is 18 residues. This chain's CDR3 is CASSKRDRGFHSNQPQHF. The CDR3 region has the DNA TGTGCCAGCAGCAAACGAGACAGGGGGTTCCATAGCAATCAGCCCCAGCATTTT.

This clonotype was seen only a few times. The chain is built from TRBV27 and TRBJ2-2; 9 bases are shared with TRBD1. There are 15 residues in the CDR3. Germline lookup yields CDR1 MNHEY and CDR2 SMNVEV (reference sequence). Losses at the gene ends were 6 bases for V and 4 bases for J; bases not matched to a gene: 6. Written as DNA, the CDR3 is TGTGCCAGCAGCCTACAGGGGGCGAGCACCGGGGAGCTGTTTTTT. It codes for CASSLQGASTGELFF.

The table lists this clonotype with a few counts. An end of the junction differs from the germline gene, which may be a read error. The chain combines TRBV7-7 with TRBJ2-5; D unclear. The germline gives CDR1 SSHAT, CDR2 FNYEAQ (reference sequence). This CDR3 contains 14 residues. CDR3 amino acids: CASSLVEWQETQYF. In nucleotides, the CDR3 is TGTGCTAGCAGCTTAGTGGAGTGGCAAGAGACCCAGTACTTC.

Remarks on this clonotype: This may stem from a read error, because a much larger clone lies one nucleotide away. The J gene is TRBJ2-7, the V gene TRBV4-2; D is perhaps TRBD1 or TRBD2 (6 bases each). This CDR3 has 15 amino acids. Germline CDR1 is LGHNA and CDR2 is YNFKEQ. This CDR3 is CASSQGRSGAYERYF. The CDR3 coding sequence is TGTGCCAGCAGCCAAGGGCGGTCGGGGGCCTACGAGCGGTACTTC.

This clonotype was recorded at least ten times. The chain carries TRBV7-6 and TRBJ2-4, with D tentatively TRBD2 (5 bases). The ends were cut back, 4 bases at V and 1 base at J, with 8 bases in the middle. Germline V gene lookup returns CDR1 SGHVS and CDR2 FNYEAQ. This CDR3 region has 14 residues. In DNA form, the CDR3 reads TGTGCCAGCAGCTCCCCGGGGGCCAAAAACATTCAGTACTTC. It is translated as CASSSPGAKNIQYF.

The rearrangement links TRBV7-9 to TRBJ2-6, with D possibly being TRBD1 or TRBD2 (5 bases each). Trimming left V 3 bases short and J 11 bases short, with 14 bases between. This CDR3 is 14 amino acids long. Germline V gene sequence: CDR1 SEHNR, CDR2 FQNEAQ (reference sequence). The CDR3 sequence: CASSLRGVGDVLTF. The DNA for the CDR3 is TGTGCCAGCAGCTTGAGAGGGGTCGGCGACGTCCTGACTTTC.

J is TRBJ2-3 and V is TRBV29-1, with 8 positions matching TRBD2. This CDR3 has 14 amino acids. CDR1 SQVTM and CDR2 ANQGSEA come from the germline V gene. Trimming cost V 7 bases and J 4 bases; bases outside gene matches: 10. CDR3 residues: CSGKRENPPDTQYF. In nucleotides, the CDR3 is TGCAGCGGCAAGCGGGAGAACCCTCCAGATACGCAGTATTTT.

This clonotype was seen a few times. This sequence joins TRBV15 and TRBJ2-3; D remains unclear. V lost 0 bases to trimming and J lost 1 base, with 2 bases between them. Germline V gives CDR1 LNHNV, CDR2 YYDKDF (reference sequence). The CDR3 has 13 residues. As DNA, the CDR3 is TGTGCCACCAGCAGAGACCGCACAGATACGCAGTATTTT. It yields the protein CATSRDRTDTQYF.

There are many counts of this clonotype. This chain uses TRBV7-2 with TRBJ1-6; D remains ambiguous. V was shortened by 5 bases and J by 7 bases, with 15 bases between the two germline ends. This CDR3 comprises 15 residues. The germline CDR1 and CDR2 sequences are SGHTA and FQGNSA. CDR3 nucleotide sequence: TGTGCCAGCAGCCCTCGATGGCTATTAAATTCACCCCTCCACTTT. The encoded protein is CASSPRWLLNSPLHF.

The gene calls are TRBV7-2 and TRBJ1-3; D perhaps matches TRBD1 (5 bases). This CDR3 spans 20 amino acids. Between the trimmed V and J ends, which lost 4 bases and 0 bases, there was a span of 25 bases. CDR1 is SGHTA and CDR2 is FQGNSA in the germline V gene. CDR3 loop: CASSSPRAGHGPTSGNTIYF. The CDR3 DNA reads TGTGCCAGCAGCTCCCCTCGGGCAGGGCACGGCCCGACCTCTGGAAACACCATATATTTT.

This clonotype was counted between two and nine times. The CDR3 DNA reads as TGTGCCAGCAGCCGACAGACAGGGGAAGAGACCCAGTACTTC. Protein product: CASSRQTGEETQYF. J is TRBJ2-5 and V is TRBV7-6, with 8 nucleotides matching TRBD1. Trimming took 5 bases from V and 3 from J; bases not matched to a gene: 5. Per the germline V gene, CDR1 is SGHVS and CDR2 is FNYEAQ. The CDR3 extends over 14 amino acids.

The chain joins TRBV6-5 to TRBJ2-3; 11 bases match TRBD2. V gave up 5 bases and J gave up 7 bases; unmatched junction bases: 8. The CDR3 runs to 15 residues. The germline gives CDR1 MNHEY, CDR2 SVGAGI. The CDR3 here is CASSKLGTSGNTQYF. In DNA form, the CDR3 reads TGTGCCAGCAGTAAACTCGGGACTAGCGGTAATACGCAGTATTTT.